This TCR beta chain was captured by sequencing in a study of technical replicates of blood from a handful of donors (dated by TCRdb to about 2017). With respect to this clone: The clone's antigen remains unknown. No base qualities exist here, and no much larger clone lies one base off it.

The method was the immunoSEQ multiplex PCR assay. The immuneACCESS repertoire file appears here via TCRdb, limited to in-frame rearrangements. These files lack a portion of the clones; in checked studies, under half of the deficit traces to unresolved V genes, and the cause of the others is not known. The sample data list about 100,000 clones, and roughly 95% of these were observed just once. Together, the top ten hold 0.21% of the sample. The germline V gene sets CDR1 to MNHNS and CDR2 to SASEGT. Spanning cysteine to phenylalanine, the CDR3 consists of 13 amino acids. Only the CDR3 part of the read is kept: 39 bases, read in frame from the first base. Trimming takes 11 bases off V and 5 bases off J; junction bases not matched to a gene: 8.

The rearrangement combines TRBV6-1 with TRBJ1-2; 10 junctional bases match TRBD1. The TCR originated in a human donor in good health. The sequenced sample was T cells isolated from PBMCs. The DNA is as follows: TGTGCCGGGGGGACAGGGGTAAATTATGGCTACACCTTC. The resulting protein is CAGGTGVNYGYTF.